Following are 3 T cell receptor beta chains from one sample sequenced in a study of blood T cell repertoires in COVID-19. Using immunoSEQ multiplex PCR, the repertoire was profiled, and TCRdb retains in-frame clones only, with some absent. The table shows 200,000 to 250,000 clones, with around four fifths occurring only once. The specimen sequenced was peripheral blood. The receptors were gathered from a woman aged 55-69 years who had recovered from COVID-19.

The chain recombines TRBV27 with TRBJ1-6; D remains ambiguous. The V end lost 3 bases, the J end lost 8 bases, and 8 bases lay between the germline ends. CDR1 is MNHEY and CDR2 is SMNVEV in the germline V gene (reference sequence). The CDR3 totals 13 residues. CDR3 region: CASSFREYSPLHF. The CDR3 nucleotides are TGTGCCAGCAGTTTTCGGGAGTATTCACCCCTCCACTTT.

This sequence joins TRBV5-6 and TRBJ1-4, with D uncertain. CDR1 SGHDT and CDR2 YYEEEE come from the germline V gene. The CDR3 is 14 residues long. V lost 1 base and J 7 bases, leaving 11 bases between the germline ends. This CDR3 reads CASSLNGFGEKLFF. The CDR3 DNA is TGTGCCAGCAGCTTGAACGGGTTCGGTGAAAAACTGTTTTTT.

This clone was detected ten times or more. The chain joins TRBV4-1 to TRBJ2-1; 9 bases fit TRBD2. Germline V lookup: CDR1 MGHRA, CDR2 YSYEKL. This CDR3 is built from 16 residues. V shed 2 bases, J shed 3 bases, and the junction held 5 bases outside the gene matches. CDR3 loop: CASSQSGGTLYNEQFF. The CDR3 DNA sequence: TGCGCCAGCAGCCAAAGCGGGGGGACCCTCTACAATGAGCAGTTCTTC.